These 10 T cell receptor beta chains share one sample of origin, sequenced in a study of CD8 T cells in Susac syndrome. The RNA input was roughly 0.5 to 1 ug, and it was reverse transcribed with random hexamers. TCRdb re-derived calls from the immunoSEQ multiplex PCR reads in MiXCR, one entry per CDR3 protein. The sample includes some 200,000 distinct CDR3 sequences, nearly 97% of them seen just once. The sample comprised CD4+ T cells from PBMCs. The source is a human donor with Susac syndrome.

This chain links TRBV5-6 with TRBJ2-5, with 8 bases that match TRBD2. The junction had 6 bases not matched to a gene; V was cut back by 3 bases and J by 5 bases. The CDR3 is 14 residues long. Germline loops: CDR1 SGHDT, CDR2 YYEEEE. CDR3 nucleotide sequence: TGTGCCAGCAGCTCCCTCGGGGGGGCTGAGACCCAGTACTTC. Its translation: CASSSLGGAETQYF.

This sequence joins TRBV5-1 and TRBJ2-7; a possible D gene is TRBD2 (5 bases). Germline V gives CDR1 SGHRS, CDR2 YFSETQ. V lost 0 bases and J 4 bases, leaving 17 bases between the germline ends. The CDR3 sequence is 16 residues long. The CDR3 spells CASSLAFGNQGYEQYF. Here the CDR3 DNA reads TGCGCCAGCAGCTTGGCATTCGGGAATCAAGGGTACGAGCAGTACTTC.

The rearrangement links TRBV12-3 or TRBV12-4 to TRBJ2-7; D gene uncertain. V dropped 1 base and J dropped 0 bases, with 4 bases sitting between them. The CDR3 spans 13 residues. CDR3 DNA: TGTGCCAGCAGTTTAGAGGGCTCCTACGAGCAGTACTTC. The encoded protein is CASSLEGSYEQYF.

This clonotype was observed once. The V call is TRBV6-5, the J call TRBJ1-1, with D possibly being TRBD1 (6 bases). V was trimmed by 5 bases and J by 4 bases, leaving 14 bases between them. The CDR3 runs to 14 residues. Per germline, CDR1 MNHEY and CDR2 SVGAGI. The CDR3 is CASSPTGLRTEAFF. In nucleotides, the CDR3 is TGTGCCAGCAGTCCTACAGGGTTACGCACTGAAGCTTTCTTT.

The chain joins TRBV2 to TRBJ2-1; D is unclear. The CDR3 is 13 amino acids. CDR1 and CDR2 (germline): SNHLY, FYNNEI. V gave up 1 base and J gave up 6 bases, with 7 bases separating them. CDR3 region: CASSEVWGNEQFF. CDR3 nucleotide sequence: TGTGCCAGCAGTGAAGTCTGGGGCAATGAGCAGTTCTTC.

J is TRBJ2-1 and V is TRBV24-1; possibly TRBD1 for D (6 bases). There are 14 residues in the CDR3. In germline, CDR1 is KGHDR, CDR2 SFDVKD. V lost 4 bases and J 12 bases, leaving 18 bases between the germline ends. The CDR3 reads CATSEGSGVSGQFF. The CDR3 DNA is TGTGCCACCAGTGAAGGGTCAGGGGTAAGCGGGCAGTTCTTC.

The J gene is TRBJ1-4, the V gene TRBV15; D is possibly TRBD1 (6 bases). Germline V lookup: CDR1 LNHNV, CDR2 YYDKDF (reference sequence). V was clipped by 0 bases and J by 6 bases, with 11 bases between them. This CDR3 is built from 15 residues. CDR3 coding DNA: TGTGCCACCAGCAGAGACAGGGGCGTATATGAAAAACTGTTTTTT. As protein: CATSRDRGVYEKLFF. Supplemented by reference TRBV15 and TRBJ1-4, the full variable domain reads DAMVIQNPRYQVTQFGKPVTLSCSQTLNHNVMYWYQQKSSQAPKLLFHYYDKDFNNEADTPDNFQSRRPNTSFCFLDIRSPGLGDTAMYLCATSRDRGVYEKLFFGSGTQLSVL.

The rearrangement uses TRBV28 and TRBJ2-3; D remains ambiguous. CDR3 length: 12 amino acids. Germline-derived CDR1 and CDR2 are MDHEN and SYDVKM. Trimming pared 6 bases from V and 7 bases from J, leaving 11 bases between. CDR3 DNA sequence: TGTGCCAGCAGCCCCCCCGGGTATACGCAGTATTTT. It is translated as CASSPPGYTQYF.

The chain uses TRBV11-2 and TRBJ2-5; a weak D match, TRBD1 (6 bases). Per the germline V gene, CDR1 is SGHAT and CDR2 is FQNNGV. V shed 6 bases and J shed 5 bases, with 13 bases lying between them. The CDR3 consists of 13 residues. CDR3 region: CASRSQGRETQYF. CDR3 DNA sequence: TGTGCCAGCAGATCACAGGGAAGGGAGACCCAGTACTTC.

The chain carries TRBV5-8 and TRBJ1-1; D is uncertain. Germline CDR1 SGHTS, CDR2 YDEGEE. The CDR3 runs to 13 residues. V lost 4 bases and J 7 bases, leaving 14 bases between the germline ends. CDR3 DNA sequence: TGTGCCAGCAGCGTTACACGGGGTGGTGAAGCTTTCTTT. It is translated as CASSVTRGGEAFF.